A selection of T cell receptor beta chains follows, all from one sample in a study of immune heterogeneity within non-small cell lung tumors. Via MiXCR, TCRdb re-called the multiplex PCR reads, giving one row per CDR3 protein. The table shows about 4,300 distinct CDR3 sequences, with around 24% occurring only once. Sequencing was done on a sample of lung tumor tissue. Every receptor here comes from a man aged 50-59 years with non-small cell lung cancer. CDR3s include the opening cysteine and the closing phenylalanine or tryptophan. D genes are given only for firm matches. Expanded clones are given a class, and other clones once, few, many or no size at all.

D | J | size | V | CDR3 | DNA
NA | TRBJ1-2 | medium-sized | TRBV28 | CAGHSGRRALGYGYTF | TGTGCCGGCCACTCTGGACGGCGGGCACTCGGCTATGGCTACACCTTC
TRBD1 | TRBJ2-2 | many | TRBV7-3 | CASSPDRAANTGELFF | TGTGCCAGCAGCCCCGACAGGGCCGCGAACACCGGGGAGCTGTTTTTT
TRBD2 | TRBJ2-1 | medium-sized | TRBV6-1 | CASSLSGGPYNEQFF | TGTGCCAGCAGTCTAAGCGGGGGGCCATACAATGAGCAGTTCTTC
NA | TRBJ2-6 | medium-sized | TRBV6-2/TRBV6-3 | CASSYSSGANVLTF | TGTGCCAGCAGTTACAGCTCTGGGGCCAACGTCCTGACTTTC
NA | TRBJ2-1 | medium-sized | TRBV12-3/TRBV12-4 | CASNWQGVIREQFF | TGTGCCAGCAATTGGCAGGGTGTTATTCGTGAGCAGTTCTTC
NA | TRBJ2-3 | medium-sized | TRBV5-1 | CASSPALGTSTDTQYF | TGCGCCAGCAGCCCGGCTTTGGGGACTAGCACAGATACGCAGTATTTT
NA | TRBJ1-3 | NA | TRBV30 | CACSEGGDTIYF | TGTGCCTGTAGTGAGGGCGGAGACACCATATATTTT
NA | TRBJ1-1 | many | TRBV12-3/TRBV12-4 | CASSPPPYTEAFF | TGTGCCAGCAGTCCCCCCCCCTACACTGAAGCTTTCTTT
TRBD2 | TRBJ2-2 | medium-sized | TRBV6-1 | CASSEGLVGGELFF | TGTGCCAGCAGTGAGGGACTAGTAGGCGGGGAGCTGTTTTTT
NA | TRBJ1-1 | NA | TRBV12-3/TRBV12-4 | CASSSGVNTEAFF | TGTGCCAGCAGTTCAGGGGTGAACACTGAAGCTTTCTTT
TRBD1 | TRBJ2-1 | many | TRBV5-1 | CASCPPGTGVKSSYNEQFF | TGCGCCAGCTGCCCCCCCGGGACAGGGGTCAAATCCTCCTACAATGAGCAGTTCTTC
TRBD1 | TRBJ1-1 | many | TRBV20-1 | CSATRPRVWTGTYWDTEAFF | TGCAGTGCTACGCGGCCACGGGTATGGACAGGGACATATTGGGACACTGAAGCTTTCTTT
TRBD1 | TRBJ1-1 | medium-sized | TRBV30 | CASKTGLNTEAFF | TGTGCCTCCAAGACAGGGCTGAACACTGAAGCTTTCTTT
NA | TRBJ2-7 | medium-sized | TRBV19 | CASSNLQRKSYEQYF | TGTGCCAGTAGTAATCTACAAAGAAAGTCCTACGAGCAGTACTTC
NA | TRBJ1-6 | medium-sized | TRBV3-1 | CASSQSTADLRQFFFGSPLHF | TGTGCCAGCAGCCAAAGTACCGCCGACCTTAGACAATTTTTTTTCGGTTCACCCCTCCACTTT
NA | TRBJ2-1 | few | TRBV7-9 | CACSLQGGLGQEQFF | TGTGCCTGCAGCTTACAGGGGGGGTTAGGTCAGGAGCAGTTCTTC
TRBD2 | TRBJ2-3 | many | TRBV4-2 | CASSQDSGSTDTQYF | TGTGCCAGCAGCCAAGATAGCGGGAGCACAGATACGCAGTATTTT
TRBD1 | TRBJ1-6 | medium-sized | TRBV7-8 | CASSLSGTVYSPLHF | TGTGCCAGCAGCTTGAGCGGGACAGTTTATTCACCCCTCCACTTT
NA | TRBJ1-1 | NA | TRBV5-8 | CASSLGQANTEALF | TGTGCCAGCAGCCTCGGCCAGGCGAACACTGAAGCTCTCTTT
NA | TRBJ1-5 | many | TRBV12-3/TRBV12-4 | CASSDSNQPQHF | TGTGCCAGCAGTGATAGCAATCAGCCCCAGCATTTT
NA | TRBJ1-6 | NA | TRBV6-1 | CASSAGPLNSPLHF | TGTGCCAGCAGTGCAGGGCCCCTTAATTCACCCCTCCACTTT
TRBD1 | TRBJ1-2 | many | TRBV20-1 | CSAKQGTGYGYTF | TGCAGTGCCAAACAAGGGACAGGCTATGGCTACACCTTC
TRBD2 | TRBJ2-1 | medium-sized | TRBV3-1 | CASSLIAGVNYNEQFF | TGTGCCAGCAGCCTAATAGCGGGAGTCAACTACAATGAGCAGTTCTTC
NA | TRBJ2-7 | medium-sized | TRBV20-1 | CSADDSREQYF | TGCAGTGCTGACGACTCAAGAGAGCAGTACTTC
NA | TRBJ1-2 | medium-sized | TRBV7-2 | CASSLVGWGYTF | TGTGCCAGCAGCTTAGTCGGTTGGGGCTACACCTTC
NA | TRBJ2-7 | many | TRBV11-2 | CASSLGVRASYEQYF | TGTGCCAGCAGCTTAGGGGTCCGAGCAAGCTACGAGCAGTACTTC
TRBD1 | TRBJ2-1 | NA | TRBV12-3/TRBV12-4 | CVSSPGTGEVDEQFF | TGTGTCAGCAGTCCCGGGACAGGTGAAGTGGATGAGCAGTTCTTC
NA | TRBJ2-5 | medium-sized | TRBV12-3/TRBV12-4 | CASSLSGEETQYF | TGTGCCAGCAGTTTATCAGGGGAGGAGACCCAGTACTTC
NA | TRBJ2-2 | many | TRBV5-6 | CASSLGRGPYTGELFF | TGTGCCAGCAGCTTGGGGCGGGGGCCCTACACCGGGGAGCTGTTTTTT
NA | TRBJ2-5 | medium-sized | TRBV2 | CASSPRRQETQYF | TGTGCCAGCTCGCCCAGGAGACAAGAGACCCAGTACTTC